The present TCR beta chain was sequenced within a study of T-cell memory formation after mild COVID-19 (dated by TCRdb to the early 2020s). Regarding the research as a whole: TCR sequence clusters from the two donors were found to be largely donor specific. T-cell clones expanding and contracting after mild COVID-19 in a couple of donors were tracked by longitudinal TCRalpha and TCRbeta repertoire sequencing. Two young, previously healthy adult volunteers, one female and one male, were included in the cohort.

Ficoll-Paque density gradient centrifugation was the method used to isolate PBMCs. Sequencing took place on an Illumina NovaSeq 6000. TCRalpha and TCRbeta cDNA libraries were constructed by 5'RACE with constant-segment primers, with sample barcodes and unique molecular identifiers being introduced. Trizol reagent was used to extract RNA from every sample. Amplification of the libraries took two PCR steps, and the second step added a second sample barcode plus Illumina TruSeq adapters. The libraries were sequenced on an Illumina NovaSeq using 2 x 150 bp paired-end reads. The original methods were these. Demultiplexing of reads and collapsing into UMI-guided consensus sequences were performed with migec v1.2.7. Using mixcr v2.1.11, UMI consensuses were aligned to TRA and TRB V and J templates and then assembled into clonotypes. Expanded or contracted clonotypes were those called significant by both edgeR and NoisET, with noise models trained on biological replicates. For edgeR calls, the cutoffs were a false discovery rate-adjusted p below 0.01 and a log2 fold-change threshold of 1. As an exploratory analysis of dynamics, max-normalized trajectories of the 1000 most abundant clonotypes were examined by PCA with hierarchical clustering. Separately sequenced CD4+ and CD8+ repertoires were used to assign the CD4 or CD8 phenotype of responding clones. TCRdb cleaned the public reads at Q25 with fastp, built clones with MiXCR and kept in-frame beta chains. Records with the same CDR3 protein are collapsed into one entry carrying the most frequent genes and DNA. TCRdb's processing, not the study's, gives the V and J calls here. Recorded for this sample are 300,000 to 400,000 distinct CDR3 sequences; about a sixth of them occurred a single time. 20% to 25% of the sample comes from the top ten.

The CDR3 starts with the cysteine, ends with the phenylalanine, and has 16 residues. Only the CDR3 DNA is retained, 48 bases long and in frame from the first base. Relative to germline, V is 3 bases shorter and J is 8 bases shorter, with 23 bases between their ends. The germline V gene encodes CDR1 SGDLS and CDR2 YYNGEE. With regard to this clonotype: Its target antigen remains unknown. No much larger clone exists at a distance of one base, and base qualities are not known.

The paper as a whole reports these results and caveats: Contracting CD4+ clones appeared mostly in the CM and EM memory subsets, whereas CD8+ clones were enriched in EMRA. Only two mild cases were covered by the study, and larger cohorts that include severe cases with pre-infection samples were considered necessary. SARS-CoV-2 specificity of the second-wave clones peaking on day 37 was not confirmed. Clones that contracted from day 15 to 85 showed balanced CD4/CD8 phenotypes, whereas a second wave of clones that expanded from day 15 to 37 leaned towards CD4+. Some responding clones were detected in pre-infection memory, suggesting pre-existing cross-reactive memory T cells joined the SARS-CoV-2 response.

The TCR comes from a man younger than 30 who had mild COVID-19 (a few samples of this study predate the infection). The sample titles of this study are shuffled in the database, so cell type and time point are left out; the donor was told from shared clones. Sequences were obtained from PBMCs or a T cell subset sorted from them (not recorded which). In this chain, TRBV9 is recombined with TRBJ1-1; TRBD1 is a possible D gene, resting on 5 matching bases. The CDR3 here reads CASSEGPWEEGGEAFF. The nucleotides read TGTGCCAGCAGCGAGGGGCCGTGGGAAGAAGGAGGGGAAGCTTTCTTT.